This T cell receptor (beta chain) came from a study of CD8+ T cells in alopecia areata. Whole-study findings and limits: Baseline CD8+ expansion's link to response remains uncertain, as there was one nonresponder.

Documented treatment: oral pan-JAK inhibitor, 5-10 mg twice daily. Both CD4+ and CD8+ T cells were separated by sorting PBMCs. CDR3 length equals 14 residues. V was clipped by 7 bases and J by 5 bases, with 18 bases between them. The germline V gene encodes CDR1 SGHRS and CDR2 YFSETQ. RNA was isolated and reverse transcribed to cDNA, the sequencing template. Produced via immunoSEQ multiplex PCR; TCRdb's table is partial and in-frame only. The sample lists fewer than 350,000 clones; 55% to 75% were seen once. As for this clone: What it recognizes is unknown.

This material consisted of CD4+ T cells sorted from blood, taken at week 24, from a patient treated with tofacitinib. This TCR was sampled from a human donor with alopecia areata. This chain uses TRBV5-1 with TRBJ2-5, with D possibly TRBD2 on 6 matching bases. CDR3 residues: CASRSGQGVETQYF. CDR3 in DNA: TGCGCCAGCCGGAGCGGGCAGGGCGTGGAGACCCAGTACTTC. Full variable domain (rest looked up from reference TRBV5-1 and TRBJ2-5): KAGVTQTPRYLIKTRGQQVTLSCSPISGHRSVSWYQQTPGQGLQFLFEYFSETQRNKGNFPGRFSGRQFSNSRSEMNVSTLELGDSALYLCASRSGQGVETQYFGPGTRLLVL.